This T cell receptor (beta chain) was obtained from a study of T cell repertoires in cytomegalovirus infection. Study background: HLA-C-restricted CMV epitopes, recently identified, and well-studied HLA-B-restricted ones were used by the study. Indicated by public TCR beta signatures were CMV infection and matching HLA type. Study-wide results and caveats: Dominating the ex vivo response were TCR beta clonotypes that were CMV-specific and HLA-C-restricted.

MiXCR, run by TCRdb on the reads, gives a single entry per CDR3 protein. The profile shows some 920,000 distinct CDR3 sequences, roughly 31% of them singletons. Note on this clonotype: Its cognate antigen is unknown.

Deletions cut 4 bases from V and 3 bases from J, with 12 bases between. Germline-derived CDR1 and CDR2 are DFQATT and SNEGSKA (reference sequence). The CDR3 length is 13 residues. This specimen was cultured CD8+ T cells from PBMCs, taken from culture after CMV antigen stimulation. The sequence was obtained from a human donor in good health (CMV status not recorded). Some clones in this sample may be carry-over from other donors' samples. The rearrangement uses TRBV20-1 and TRBJ1-2; the D is unclear. The CDR3 here is CSANFASDYGYTF. As DNA, the CDR3 is TGCAGTGCTAACTTCGCTAGTGACTATGGCTACACCTTC.